This entry describes one T cell receptor (beta chain). Its antigen is still unknown. This record belongs to a study of T cells in localized non-small cell lung cancer. General study points: Heterogeneity within the tumor remains possible, as just one region underwent sequencing. Appearing in adjacent lung were a median around 60 of the top 100 tumor clones. There was an association of higher blood T cell density with longer overall survival. Of the tissues analyzed, uninvolved adjacent lung showed maximal T cell clonality, greater than tumor.

This CDR3 comprises 16 residues. The germline V gene has CDR1 LNHDA and CDR2 SQIVND (reference sequence). Trimming cost V 8 bases and J 1 base, with 20 bases left between them. TCRdb's table, derived via immunoSEQ multiplex PCR, lists solely in-frame clones and lacks some. The sample contains just under 20,000 clones, around 83% of which appear only once. The V gene is TRBV19, the J gene TRBJ1-1, with a weak D call TRBD1 (5 bases). This TCR came from a man between 40 and 69 years old with stage I lung adenocarcinoma. The sample in question was peripheral blood, obtained before any cancer treatment. The CDR3 DNA reads TGTGCCAGTTCTCCGCTCCCGGGACGGCGGAACACTGAAGCTTTCTTT. This encodes CASSPLPGRRNTEAFF.